The clone carrying this T cell receptor (beta chain) was detected once. Per the germline V gene, CDR1 is MGHDK and CDR2 is SYGVNS. Trimming at V came to 8 bases and at J to 4 bases, leaving 7 bases not matched to a gene. CDR3 size: 14 residues. The data derive from a study of T cell responses to AZD1222 COVID-19 vaccine. Measured with immunoSEQ multiplex PCR; TCRdb has only the in-frame clones, and not every one. This sample yields over 75,000 clones, of which around 90% are seen a single time; 11% belongs to the top ten. The source material was peripheral blood, sampled 28 days after the second AZD1222 dose. This TCR was recovered from an adult who received the AZD1222 COVID-19 vaccine. The chain is built from TRBV25-1 and TRBJ1-4; 7 positions match TRBD1. The CDR3 loop is CASRGDSSNEKLFF. In DNA form, the CDR3 reads TGTGCCAGCCGTGGGGACAGCAGTAATGAAAAACTGTTTTTT.